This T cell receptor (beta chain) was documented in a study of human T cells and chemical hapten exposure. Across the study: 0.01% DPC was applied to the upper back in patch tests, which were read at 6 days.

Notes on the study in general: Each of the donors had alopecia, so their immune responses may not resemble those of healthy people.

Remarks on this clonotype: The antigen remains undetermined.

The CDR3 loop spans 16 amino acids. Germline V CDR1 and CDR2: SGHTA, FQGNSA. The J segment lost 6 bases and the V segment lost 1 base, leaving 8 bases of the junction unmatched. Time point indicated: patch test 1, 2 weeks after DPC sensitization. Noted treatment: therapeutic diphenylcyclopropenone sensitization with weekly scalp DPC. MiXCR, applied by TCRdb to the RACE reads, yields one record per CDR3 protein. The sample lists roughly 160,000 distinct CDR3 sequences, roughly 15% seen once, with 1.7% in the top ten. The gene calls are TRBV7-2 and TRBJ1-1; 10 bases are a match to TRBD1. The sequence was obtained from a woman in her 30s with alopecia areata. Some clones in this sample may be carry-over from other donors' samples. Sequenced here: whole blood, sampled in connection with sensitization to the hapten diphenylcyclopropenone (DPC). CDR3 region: CASSLDRDRGRAEAFF. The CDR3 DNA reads TGTGCCAGCAGCTTAGACCGGGACAGGGGACGTGCTGAAGCTTTCTTT.